The clone carrying this T cell receptor (beta chain) showed up many times. Its antigen is currently unknown. Individual cDNA molecules carried attached unique molecular identifiers. TCRdb reprocessed the 5' RACE reads via MiXCR and lists one record per CDR3 protein. This table has 35,000 to 40,000 distinct CDR3 sequences, nearly 10% appearing once. V lost 7 bases to trimming and J lost 4 bases; unmatched junction nucleotides: 7. CDR3 length equals 15 residues. The data were taken from a study of early T cells in non-severe SARS-CoV-2 infection. At the level of the study: Sequencing targeted bulk RNA from unsorted whole blood, leaving chains unpaired.

Findings of the study overall: Matches to VDJdb favored anti-spike CD8 responses and missed private and CD4 specificities.

The genes are TRBV12-3 or TRBV12-4 and TRBJ2-2; 9 bases align to TRBD2. The TCR sequence derives from an adult who was a healthcare worker with PCR-confirmed SARS-CoV-2 infection or an uninfected control (not recorded which). Material: whole blood. The CDR3 region is CASTRAGGGTGELFF. The DNA of the CDR3 is TGTGCCAGCACGAGAGCGGGGGGAGGCACCGGGGAGCTGTTTTTT.